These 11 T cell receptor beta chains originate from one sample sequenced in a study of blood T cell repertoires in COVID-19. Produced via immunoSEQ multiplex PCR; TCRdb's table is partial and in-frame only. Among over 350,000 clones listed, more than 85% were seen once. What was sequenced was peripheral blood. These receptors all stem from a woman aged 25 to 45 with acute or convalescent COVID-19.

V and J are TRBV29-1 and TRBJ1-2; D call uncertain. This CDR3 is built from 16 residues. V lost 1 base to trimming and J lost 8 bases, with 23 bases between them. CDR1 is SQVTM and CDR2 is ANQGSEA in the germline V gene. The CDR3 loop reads CSVEALNYGFSSGYTF. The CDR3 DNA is TGCAGCGTTGAAGCACTGAACTATGGTTTTTCGTCGGGCTACACCTTC.

As DNA, the CDR3 is TGTGCCAGCTACAGAGACTCTGGAAACACCATATATTTT. This sequence encodes CASYRDSGNTIYF. This chain connects TRBV12-3 or TRBV12-4 to TRBJ1-3, with D unclear. The CDR3 contains 13 residues. V was trimmed by 8 bases and J by 0 bases, leaving 8 bases between them.

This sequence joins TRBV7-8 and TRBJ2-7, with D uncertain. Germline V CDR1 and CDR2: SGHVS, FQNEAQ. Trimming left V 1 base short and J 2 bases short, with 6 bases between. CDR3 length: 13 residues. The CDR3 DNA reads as TGTGCCAGCAGCTTAGGACGGGCCTACGAGCAGTACTTC. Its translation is CASSLGRAYEQYF.

CDR3 region: CASSVGQLYGYTF. The CDR3 DNA sequence: TGTGCCAGTAGTGTGGGACAGCTCTATGGCTACACCTTC. The gene calls are TRBV19 and TRBJ1-2, with 7 bases fitting TRBD1. The V gene end was trimmed by 5 bases and the J gene end by 4 bases; junction bases not matched to a gene: 4. Germline V gives CDR1 LNHDA, CDR2 SQIVND (reference sequence). The CDR3 extends over 13 amino acids.

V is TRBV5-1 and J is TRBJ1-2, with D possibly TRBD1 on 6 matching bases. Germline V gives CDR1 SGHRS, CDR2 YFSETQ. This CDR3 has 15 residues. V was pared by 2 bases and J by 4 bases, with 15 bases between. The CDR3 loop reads CASSFNRDSPYGYTF. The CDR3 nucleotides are TGCGCCAGCAGCTTCAACAGGGATTCTCCCTATGGCTACACCTTC.

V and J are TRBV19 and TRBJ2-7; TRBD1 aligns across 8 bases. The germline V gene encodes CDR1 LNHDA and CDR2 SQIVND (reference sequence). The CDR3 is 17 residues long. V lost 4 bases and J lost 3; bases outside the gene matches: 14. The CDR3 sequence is CASSTTRTGPGNYEQYF. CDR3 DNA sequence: TGTGCCAGTAGTACCACCAGGACAGGGCCAGGCAACTACGAGCAGTACTTC.

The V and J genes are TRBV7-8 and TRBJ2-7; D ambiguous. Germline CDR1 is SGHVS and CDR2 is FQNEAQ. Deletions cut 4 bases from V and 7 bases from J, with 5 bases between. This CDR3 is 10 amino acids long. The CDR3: CASSSTEQYF. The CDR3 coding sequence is TGTGCCAGCAGCTCTACGGAGCAGTACTTC.

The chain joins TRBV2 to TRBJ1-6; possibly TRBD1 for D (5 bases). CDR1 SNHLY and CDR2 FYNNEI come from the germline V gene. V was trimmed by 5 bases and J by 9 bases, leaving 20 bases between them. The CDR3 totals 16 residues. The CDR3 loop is CASSLNPGLTPSPLHF. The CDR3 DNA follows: TGTGCCAGCAGTTTAAATCCGGGACTCACACCTTCACCCCTCCACTTT.

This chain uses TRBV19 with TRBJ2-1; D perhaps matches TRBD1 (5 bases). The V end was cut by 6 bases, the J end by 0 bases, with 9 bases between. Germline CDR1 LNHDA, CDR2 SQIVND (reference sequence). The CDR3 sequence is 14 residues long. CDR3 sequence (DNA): TGTGCCAGTAGGCCTCAGGGCTCCTACAATGAGCAGTTCTTC. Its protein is CASRPQGSYNEQFF.

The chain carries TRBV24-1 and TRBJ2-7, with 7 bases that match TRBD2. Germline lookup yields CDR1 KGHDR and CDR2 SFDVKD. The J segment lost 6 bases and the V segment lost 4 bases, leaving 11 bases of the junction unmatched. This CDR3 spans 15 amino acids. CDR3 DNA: TGTGCCACCAGTGACCCCCGGGGAGGGGATCTCGAGCAGTACTTC. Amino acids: CATSDPRGGDLEQYF.

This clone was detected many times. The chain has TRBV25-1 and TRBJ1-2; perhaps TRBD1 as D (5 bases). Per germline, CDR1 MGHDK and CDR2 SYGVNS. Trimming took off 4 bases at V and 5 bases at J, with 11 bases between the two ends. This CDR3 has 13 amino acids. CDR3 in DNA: TGTGCCAGCAGTGTCGCAGGGCGATATGGCTACACCTTC. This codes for CASSVAGRYGYTF.